These 13 T cell receptor beta chains were sequenced from one sample in a study of cytomegalovirus exposure and HLA in healthy donors. The PCR ran on 60 Vbeta and 13 Jbeta primers. The repertoire was sequenced with immunoSEQ multiplex PCR; TCRdb's copy has only in-frame clones and lacks some. The sample carries around 120,000 clones, around a tenth recorded once. Input material: PBMCs. All receptors come from a man aged 25-40 years in good health and CMV-seronegative.

This clone was counted between two and nine times. The chain carries TRBV29-1 and TRBJ2-1, with 7 bases identical to TRBD1. The ends lost 4 bases at V and 7 bases at J; junction bases unmatched: 4. The germline gives CDR1 SQVTM, CDR2 ANQGSEA. This CDR3 comprises 12 residues. CDR3 amino acids: CSVGQGSNEQFF. CDR3 sequence (DNA): TGCAGCGTTGGACAGGGTTCTAATGAGCAGTTCTTC.

This clone has just a few counts. The chain joins TRBV19 to TRBJ1-1; tentatively, D is TRBD1 (6 bases). Germline V gene lookup returns CDR1 LNHDA and CDR2 SQIVND (reference sequence). The CDR3 contains 15 residues. V was pared by 3 bases and J by 1 base, with 12 bases between. The DNA for the CDR3 is TGTGCCAGTAGTATCCCCGGACAGACGAACACTGAAGCTTTCTTT. Translated: CASSIPGQTNTEAFF.

This clone was counted a few times. This sequence joins TRBV4-1 and TRBJ2-2, with 15 bases that match TRBD2. Looked up from germline, CDR1 is MGHRA and CDR2 is YSYEKL. This CDR3 has 19 amino acids. The V gene end was trimmed by 4 bases and the J gene end by 5 bases; junction bases not matched to a gene: 11. The CDR3 DNA reads TGCGCCAGCAGCCCCCCCGGGACTAGCGGGGGGAAAGGGACCGGGGAGCTGTTTTTT. This encodes CASSPPGTSGGKGTGELFF.

The table lists this clone with a few counts. The chain is built from TRBV16 and TRBJ2-1; 8 bases line up with TRBD1. The junction had 11 bases not matched to a gene; V was cut back by 4 bases and J by 9 bases. The CDR3 totals 15 residues. The germline CDR1 and CDR2 sequences are KGHSY and FQNENV. The CDR3 is CASSRRQGNIGEQFF. The DNA of the CDR3 is TGTGCCAGCAGCCGTCGACAGGGGAACATAGGTGAGCAGTTCTTC.

This sequence joins TRBV7-2 and TRBJ2-3; D gene ambiguous. The CDR3 sequence is 15 residues long. The germline CDR1 and CDR2 sequences are SGHTA and FQGNSA. Trimming took 2 bases from V and 2 from J, leaving 11 bases between them. This chain's CDR3 is CASSLRGEFTDTQYF. In DNA, the CDR3 is TGTGCCAGCAGCTTAAGAGGAGAATTCACAGATACGCAGTATTTT. Looking up the rest from reference TRBV7-2 and TRBJ2-3 gives the full variable domain: GAGVSQSPSNKVTEKGKDVELRCDPISGHTALYWYRQSLGQGLEFLIYFQGNSAPDKSGLPSDRFSAERTGGSVSTLTIQRTQQEDSAVYLCASSLRGEFTDTQYFGPGTRLTVL.

This clone was counted a few times. The chain combines TRBV2 with TRBJ1-4; 8 bases agree with TRBD1. CDR1 and CDR2 from the germline V gene are SNHLY and FYNNEI. The CDR3 consists of 13 residues. The trim removed 5 bases at V and 8 bases at J, leaving 4 bases unmatched. The CDR3 DNA reads as TGTGCCAGCAGTTTGACAGGGGAAGAAAAACTGTTTTTT. It translates to CASSLTGEEKLFF.

V is TRBV4-1 and J is TRBJ1-2, with TRBD1 matching over 9 bases. The germline CDR1 and CDR2 sequences are MGHRA and YSYEKL. This CDR3 has 16 amino acids. J was trimmed by 7 bases and V by 1 base; bases with no gene match: 10. The CDR3 is CASSQGTGEEVRGYTF. Written as DNA, the CDR3 is TGCGCCAGCAGCCAAGGGACAGGGGAAGAAGTGCGTGGCTACACCTTC.

This chain connects TRBV10-3 to TRBJ2-2, with D tentatively TRBD2 (5 bases). Germline V gene sequence: CDR1 ENHRY, CDR2 SYGVKD. The CDR3 contains 14 residues. V was clipped by 7 bases and J by 1 base, with 10 bases between them. The CDR3 bases are TGTGCCATCATCCGGGGTCAGAACACCGGGGAGCTGTTTTTT. This translates into CAIIRGQNTGELFF.

V and J are TRBV6-1 and TRBJ2-5; possible D gene TRBD1, 6 bases. Trimming cost V 2 bases and J 1 base, with 11 bases left between them. From germline, CDR1 is MNHNS and CDR2 SASEGT. The length of the CDR3 is 15 residues. For the CDR3, the DNA is TGTGCCAGCAGTGAAAACAGGGTAGGCCAAGAGACCCAGTACTTC. It is translated as CASSENRVGQETQYF.

V and J are TRBV5-5 and TRBJ2-7; no clear D gene. V lost 2 bases to trimming and J lost 1 base, with 7 bases between them. Germline values: CDR1 SGHKS, CDR2 YYEKEE (reference sequence). CDR3 length equals 13 residues. The CDR3 DNA reads as TGTGCCAGCAGCTTAAGCCATTCCTACGAGCAGTACTTC. Its protein product is CASSLSHSYEQYF.

The V call is TRBV4-1, the J call TRBJ2-7; 7 positions agree with TRBD2. There are 14 residues in the CDR3. Germline assignment: CDR1 MGHRA and CDR2 YSYEKL. V shed 8 bases and J 5 bases; nucleotides not matched to a gene: 12. CDR3 loop: CASHLDGGFDEQYF. The CDR3 DNA sequence: TGCGCCAGCCATTTAGACGGGGGGTTCGACGAGCAGTACTTC.

The CDR3 loop is CASSWAGGADTQYF. The CDR3, as DNA: TGTGCCAGCAGCTGGGCAGGGGGCGCAGATACGCAGTATTTT. The chain couples TRBV7-9 to TRBJ2-3, with 8 nucleotides matching TRBD1. Trimming cost V 4 bases and J 4 bases; bases outside gene matches: 4. From germline, CDR1 is SEHNR and CDR2 FQNEAQ (reference sequence). This CDR3 has 14 residues.

The chain uses TRBV21-1 and TRBJ2-7; no DNA check was done on the table's D call, TRBD1. TRBV21-1 has pseudogene status. CDR3 size: 17 residues. This CDR3 is CASSKGLGQGKFYEQYF. DNA for the CDR3: TGTGCCAGCAGCAAAGGTCTTGGACAGGGTAAGTTCTACGAGCAGTACTTC.